This paragraph covers one TCR beta chain sequence. What it recognizes is unknown. Patients in the study, people with chemo-refractory metastatic non-small-cell lung cancer, received focal radiation plus ipilimumab CTLA-4 blockade. Here immunoSEQ multiplex PCR was the method, and the copy in TCRdb shows in-frame clones only, minus some. The table shows under 50,000 clones, with about 86% occurring only once. The data were taken from a study of radiotherapy plus CTLA-4 blockade in lung cancer. The wider study: Objective response rate was 15% to 20%; disease control rate, approximately 30%. General observations from the study: The study found tumor-derived TCR clones expanded in blood after radiotherapy plus ipilimumab.

The source material was peripheral blood, sampled from a patient treated with radiotherapy plus ipilimumab. The receptor was isolated from a human donor with non-small cell lung cancer whose response to radiotherapy plus ipilimumab could not be evaluated.

The CDR3 nucleotides read TGTGCCAGCAGTCCCTACGGGACAGGGGTTTATGGCTACACCTTC. Translation gives CASSPYGTGVYGYTF. The genes are TRBV28 and TRBJ1-2, with 10 positions matching TRBD1. V shed 5 bases and J 5 bases; nucleotides not matched to a gene: 8. From germline, CDR1 is MDHEN and CDR2 SYDVKM. CDR3 length: 15 residues.